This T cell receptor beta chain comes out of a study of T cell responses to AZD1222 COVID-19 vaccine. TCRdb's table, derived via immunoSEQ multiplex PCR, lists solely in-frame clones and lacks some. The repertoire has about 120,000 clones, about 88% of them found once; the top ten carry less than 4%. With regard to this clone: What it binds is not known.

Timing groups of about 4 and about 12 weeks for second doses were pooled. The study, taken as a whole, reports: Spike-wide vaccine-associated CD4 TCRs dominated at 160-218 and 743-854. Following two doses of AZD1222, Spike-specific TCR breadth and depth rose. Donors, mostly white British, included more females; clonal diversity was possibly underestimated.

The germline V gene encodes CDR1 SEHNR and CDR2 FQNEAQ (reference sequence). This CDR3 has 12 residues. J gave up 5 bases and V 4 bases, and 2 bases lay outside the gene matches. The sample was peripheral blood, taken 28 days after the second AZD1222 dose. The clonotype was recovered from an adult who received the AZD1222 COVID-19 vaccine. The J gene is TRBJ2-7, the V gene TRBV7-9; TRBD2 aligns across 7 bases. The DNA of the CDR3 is TGTGCCAGCAGCTCGCTAGCGGACGAGCAGTACTTC. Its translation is CASSSLADEQYF.